The rows below give T cell receptor beta chains drawn from one sample of a study of blood T cell repertoires in COVID-19. Produced via immunoSEQ multiplex PCR; TCRdb's table is partial and in-frame only. The sample has about 240,000 clones, 86% seen once. Material: peripheral blood. The receptors stem from a man aged 55 to 70 with acute or convalescent COVID-19. Both conserved end residues are part of each CDR3. A D gene is named only where the DNA matches it firmly. Size is omitted from some rows. Given values are once, few, many or a class for expanded clones.

j_call v_call d_call clone_size cdr3_aa cdr3_nt
TRBJ1-1 TRBV5-4 . . CASSLKGGTEAFF TGTGCCAGCAGCTTGAAGGGAGGCACTGAAGCTTTCTTT
TRBJ2-5 TRBV5-1 TRBD1 once CASSSLGGQGAEKTQYF TGCGCCAGCAGCTCCCTGGGGGGACAGGGGGCCGAGAAGACCCAGTACTTC
TRBJ1-4 TRBV12-3/TRBV12-4 . . CASSLEYREKLFF TGTGCCAGCAGTTTAGAGTACCGGGAAAAACTGTTTTTT
TRBJ1-2 TRBV6-6 . . CASSPQGSRYTF TGTGCCAGCAGCCCACAGGGAAGTCGCTACACCTTC
TRBJ2-7 TRBV6-5 . . CASSYSSGRVSEQYF TGTGCCAGCAGTTACTCATCCGGTCGAGTCTCCGAGCAGTACTTC
TRBJ1-2 TRBV5-1 TRBD1 . CASSREPNRGDYGYTF TGCGCCAGCAGCCGCGAGCCAAACAGGGGAGACTATGGCTACACCTTC
TRBJ2-1 TRBV5-1 . . CASSLDGQGSYNEQFF TGCGCCAGCAGCTTGGATGGGCAGGGCTCCTACAATGAGCAGTTCTTC
TRBJ2-3 TRBV10-3 . . CAISESRVRVGTDTQYF TGTGCCATCAGTGAGTCACGTGTACGGGTGGGCACAGATACGCAGTATTTT
TRBJ1-2 TRBV25-1 . once CASSRGNYGYTF TGTGCCAGCAGCAGGGGAAACTATGGCTACACCTTC
TRBJ2-5 TRBV3-1/TRBV3-2 TRBD2 . CASSQEGQGGRETQYF TGTGCCAGCAGCCAAGAAGGGCAGGGAGGGAGAGAGACCCAGTACTTC
TRBJ2-1 TRBV28 TRBD2 . CASSPTSGSGRNEQFF TGTGCCAGCAGTCCGACTAGCGGGTCGGGGCGCAATGAGCAGTTCTTC
TRBJ2-7 TRBV29-1 TRBD2 . CSVSTSGTTYEQYF TGCAGCGTTTCGACTAGCGGGACAACCTACGAGCAGTACTTC
TRBJ2-1 TRBV5-6 TRBD2 few CASSFRWREGRLDEQFF TGTGCCAGCAGCTTCCGGTGGCGGGAGGGGAGATTGGATGAGCAGTTCTTC
TRBJ2-1 TRBV15 . . CATSRDQVASGRYNEQFF TGTGCCACCAGCAGAGATCAGGTAGCCAGCGGGCGATACAATGAGCAGTTCTTC
TRBJ2-7 TRBV28 . . CASSSAGHSYEQYF TGTGCCAGCAGTTCTGCAGGCCACTCCTACGAGCAGTACTTC
TRBJ2-7 TRBV15 . . CATSRVPIRRTSYEQYF TGTGCCACCAGCAGAGTACCTATCAGGAGGACCTCCTACGAGCAGTACTTC
TRBJ2-1 TRBV6-2/TRBV6-3 TRBD2 . CASSYLVAGVFYNEQFF TGTGCCAGCAGTTACTTGGTAGCGGGAGTATTCTACAATGAGCAGTTCTTC
TRBJ2-7 TRBV5-1 TRBD1 . CASSSPGQGRHEQYF TGCGCCAGCAGCTCCCCCGGACAGGGAAGGCACGAGCAGTACTTC
TRBJ2-5 TRBV29-1 . . CSVASGQETQYF TGCAGCGTTGCCTCGGGGCAAGAGACCCAGTACTTC
TRBJ2-1 TRBV28 . . CASSRTGGLTYNEQFF TGTGCCAGCAGTCGTACCGGGGGGCTAACCTACAATGAGCAGTTCTTC
TRBJ2-5 TRBV3-1/TRBV3-2 TRBD1 . CASSLYAGTGQETQYF TGTGCCAGCAGCTTATATGCCGGGACAGGTCAAGAGACCCAGTACTTC
TRBJ2-5 TRBV28 TRBD2 . CASSLGGSLETQYF TGTGCCAGCAGTTTAGGCGGGAGTTTGGAGACCCAGTACTTC
TRBJ1-1 TRBV28 . . CASSSRRQNEAFF TGTGCCAGCAGTTCAAGGAGGCAGAATGAAGCTTTCTTT
TRBJ2-2 TRBV7-3 TRBD2 . CASSYRTSGNTGELFF TGTGCCAGCAGCTACCGGACTAGCGGGAACACCGGGGAGCTGTTTTTT